This TCR beta chain is from a study of tumor and adjacent non-tumor tissue in lung cancer. General study findings and limits: Normal lung showed higher cumulative top 100 clone frequency than tumor. Shorter survival was associated with higher TCR diversity in tumors. Compared with tumor, normal lung showed significantly lower TCR diversity.

This clonotype was observed many times. The antigen is not known. A modified ARM-PCR protocol with three rounds of nested PCR amplified TCRbeta. A single record per CDR3 protein comes from TCRdb applying MiXCR to the multiplex PCR reads. The table has about 85,000 distinct CDR3 sequences, around 59% seen once. V lost 4 bases, J lost 8 bases, and 6 bases stayed unmatched. CDR1 is MNHNS, CDR2 SASEGT, per germline. The CDR3 contains 14 residues. RNA was extracted from bulk tissue without any cell sorting. Sample: lung tumor tissue. This TCR was recovered from a man between 65 and 79 years old with non-small cell lung cancer. This chain joins TRBV6-1 and TRBJ2-4; 9 nucleotides agree with TRBD1. Written as DNA, the CDR3 is TGTGCCAGCAGTGCGACAGGGGGTAGGGACATTCAGTACTTC. Amino acid sequence: CASSATGGRDIQYF.